These 24 T cell receptor beta chains came from one sample sequenced in a study of post-analysis software for immune sequencing data. Overall study results and limits: Roughly 5 TRBV segments occurring more often in patients than controls included TRBV5-6, TRBV5-1 and TRBV20-1.

Every TCR beta cDNA library bore unique molecular identifiers. TCRdb used MiXCR to reprocess the PCR reads, holding one entry per CDR3 protein. The table has about 570,000 distinct CDR3 sequences, about a third seen once. These TCRs are of unknown antigen specificity. Sequences were obtained from blood. The receptor source for this set is a girl under 18 with multiple sclerosis.

The rearrangement joins TRBV7-2 to TRBJ1-3; D ambiguous. Germline V gene lookup returns CDR1 SGHTA and CDR2 FQGNSA. CDR3 length: 15 amino acids. Trimming took off 5 bases at V and 7 bases at J, with 18 bases between the two ends. This chain's CDR3 is CASSPAPLLGNTIYF. CDR3 sequence (DNA): TGTGCCAGCAGCCCAGCCCCGCTGCTGGGGAACACCATATATTTT.

The sample holds many counts of this clonotype. V usage is TRBV29-1 and J usage is TRBJ2-1; 9 bases match TRBD1. With V trimmed by 3 bases and J by 9 bases, 9 bases remained unmatched. This CDR3 has 14 residues. Germline V gene lookup returns CDR1 SQVTM and CDR2 ANQGSEA. CDR3 bases: TGCAGCGTTGAGCGCCGACAGGGGGTCAGTGAGCAGTTCTTC. Amino acid sequence: CSVERRQGVSEQFF.

The sample holds a few counts of this clonotype. V is TRBV7-8 and J is TRBJ1-1; D perhaps matches TRBD1 (5 bases). In germline, CDR1 is SGHVS, CDR2 FQNEAQ. CDR3 length equals 11 residues. Trimming removed 6 bases from V and 4 bases from J, with 6 bases in between. The CDR3 region is CASRRGTEAFF. The CDR3 DNA is TGTGCCAGCAGGAGGGGCACTGAAGCTTTCTTT. The variable domain in full, completed from reference TRBV7-8 and TRBJ1-1, reads GAGVSQSPRYKVAKRGQDVALRCDPISGHVSLFWYQQALGQGPEFLTYFQNEAQLDKSGLPSDRFFAERPEGSVSTLKIQRTQQEDSAVYLCASRRGTEAFFGQGTRLTVV.

This clonotype was counted only a few times. The chain carries TRBV5-1 and TRBJ2-3, with 9 positions matching TRBD1. The CDR3 runs to 15 residues. Germline values: CDR1 SGHRS, CDR2 YFSETQ. The V segment lost 2 bases and the J segment 5 bases; nucleotides outside the gene matches: 6. This chain's CDR3 is CASSLHRGQEDTQYF. The CDR3 bases are TGCGCCAGCAGCTTACACAGGGGGCAAGAAGATACGCAGTATTTT.

The chain links TRBV5-1 to TRBJ2-1; 10 bases align to TRBD1. V shed 5 bases and J 8 bases; nucleotides not matched to a gene: 10. The CDR3 runs 15 residues. From germline, CDR1 is SGHRS and CDR2 YFSETQ. The CDR3 is CASRPIGQGGDEQFF. DNA for the CDR3: TGCGCCAGCAGGCCAATAGGACAGGGGGGAGATGAGCAGTTCTTC.

A few counts support this clonotype. V usage is TRBV9 and J usage is TRBJ2-7; D is perhaps TRBD2 (5 bases). Per germline, CDR1 SGDLS and CDR2 YYNGEE. Between the trimmed V and J ends, which lost 4 bases and 0 bases, there was a span of 23 bases. The CDR3 consists of 18 residues. DNA of the CDR3: TGTGCCAGCAGCCCTCGTAGAGCTCTAGCTTTAAGCTCCTACGAGCAGTACTTC. Translated, it gives CASSPRRALALSSYEQYF.

The chain carries TRBV29-1 and TRBJ1-2; 7 bases map to TRBD1. This CDR3 has 13 amino acids. Germline trimming cut 3 bases from V and 8 bases from J; bases unmatched to any gene: 9. Per the germline V gene, CDR1 is SQVTM and CDR2 is ANQGSEA. In nucleotides, the CDR3 is TGCAGCGTTGATACAGGGGCTCCGCGAGGCTACACCTTC. Its translation is CSVDTGAPRGYTF.

This clonotype has just a few counts. The chain links TRBV20-1 to TRBJ2-1; 13 bases align to TRBD2. The CDR3 is 14 amino acids. V gave up 6 bases and J gave up 8 bases; unmatched junction bases: 7. Germline-derived CDR1 and CDR2 are DFQATT and SNEGSKA (reference sequence). For the CDR3, the DNA is TGCAGTGCCCGAGGGGGACTAGCGGGGTATGAGCAGTTCTTC. The encoded protein is CSARGGLAGYEQFF.

The rearrangement uses TRBV9 and TRBJ2-4; a weak D match, TRBD2 (5 bases). CDR3 length: 16 amino acids. Per the germline V gene, CDR1 is SGDLS and CDR2 is YYNGEE. Trimming took off 0 bases at V and 3 bases at J, with 13 bases between the two ends. In nucleotides, the CDR3 is TGTGCCAGCAGCGTAGGTGAGGGCGTAGTCAAAAACATTCAGTACTTC. Translated: CASSVGEGVVKNIQYF.

The chain has TRBV12-3 or TRBV12-4 and TRBJ2-3, with unresolved D. The V end was cut by 4 bases, the J end by 2 bases, with 7 bases between. CDR3 length: 13 amino acids. The CDR3 here is CASSYENTDTQYF. CDR3 in DNA: TGTGCCAGCAGTTATGAGAACACAGATACGCAGTATTTT.

The rearrangement uses TRBV10-2 and TRBJ2-1; 9 bases agree with TRBD1. The CDR3 has 14 residues. The germline V gene encodes CDR1 WSHSY and CDR2 SAAADI. J gave up 7 bases and V 10 bases, and 11 bases lay outside the gene matches. The CDR3 nucleotides read TGCGCCACCTTCTCCGGGACAGGGATAAATGAGCAGTTCTTC. It codes for CATFSGTGINEQFF.

V is TRBV11-2 and J is TRBJ2-7; D ambiguous. Germline values: CDR1 SGHAT, CDR2 FQNNGV. The CDR3 extends over 14 amino acids. The germline V and J ends were trimmed by 5 bases and 2 bases, with 13 bases remaining between them. In DNA, the CDR3 is TGTGCCAGCAGCCCCTGGGAAGCAGCCTACGAGCAGTACTTC. It is translated as CASSPWEAAYEQYF. Combining the CDR3 with reference TRBV11-2 and TRBJ2-7 gives the whole variable domain EAGVAQSPRYKIIEKRQSVAFWCNPISGHATLYWYQQILGQGPKLLIQFQNNGVVDDSQLPKDRFSAERLKGVDSTLKIQPAKLEDSAVYLCASSPWEAAYEQYFGPGTRLTVT.

Comment on this clonotype: The junction does not match germline at one end; this may be a read error. The chain carries TRBV6-5 and TRBJ1-3, with D hard to call. CDR3 length: 15 amino acids. Germline V gene data show CDR1 as MNHEY and CDR2 as SVGAGI. This CDR3 reads CASSYAPDSGNTRYF. The CDR3 DNA reads as TGTGCCAGCAGTTACGCTCCAGACTCTGGAAACACCAGATATTTT.

The chain employs TRBV20-1 and TRBJ1-1, with TRBD1 matching over 8 bases. Germline V gene sequence: CDR1 DFQATT, CDR2 SNEGSKA (reference sequence). The J segment lost 1 base and the V segment lost 6 bases, leaving 4 bases of the junction unmatched. The CDR3 runs to 13 residues. The chain's CDR3 is CSASDRANTEAFF. The DNA for the CDR3 is TGCAGTGCCTCGGACAGGGCGAACACTGAAGCTTTCTTT.

This clonotype has more than one count but fewer than ten. The CDR3 region is CASSPLGRVGYTF. The CDR3 coding sequence is TGTGCCAGCAGTCCCCTGGGACGGGTTGGCTACACCTTC. The chain recombines TRBV6-6 with TRBJ1-2; possibly TRBD1 for D (5 bases). The CDR3 covers 13 residues. Trimming took off 5 bases at V and 7 bases at J, with 14 bases between the two ends. Germline CDR1 is MNHNY and CDR2 is SVGAGI (reference sequence).

In this sample, this clonotype turned up a few times. This chain joins TRBV5-1 and TRBJ2-3; 12 bases align to TRBD2. Unmatched junction bases numbered 1, after V lost 2 bases and J lost 6 bases. Per germline, CDR1 SGHRS and CDR2 YFSETQ. CDR3 length: 14 amino acids. This chain's CDR3 is CASSFGLAGDTQYF. The CDR3 region has the DNA TGCGCCAGCAGCTTCGGACTAGCGGGGGATACGCAGTATTTT.

There are a few counts of this clonotype. The chain combines TRBV5-8 with TRBJ2-1; D remains ambiguous. Trimming removed 3 bases at V and 0 bases at J, with 10 bases between. The length of the CDR3 is 15 residues. Per the germline V gene, CDR1 is SGHTS and CDR2 is YDEGEE. The CDR3, as DNA: TGTGCCAGCAGCTGGACGTCGAGCTCCTACAATGAGCAGTTCTTC. It codes for CASSWTSSSYNEQFF.

The chain uses TRBV4-1 and TRBJ2-1; tentatively, D is TRBD2 (6 bases). The ends were cut back, 0 bases at V and 0 bases at J, with 9 bases in the middle. Germline CDR1 reads MGHRA; CDR2 reads YSYEKL. The CDR3 consists of 16 residues. The chain's CDR3 is CASSQEPSVSYNEQFF. As DNA, the CDR3 is TGCGCCAGCAGCCAAGAACCTAGCGTCTCCTACAATGAGCAGTTCTTC.

The rearrangement uses TRBV6-6 and TRBJ2-3; 10 bases align to TRBD2. V was pared by 5 bases and J by 3 bases, with 8 bases of the junction left unmatched. In germline, CDR1 is MNHNY, CDR2 SVGAGI (reference sequence). The CDR3 loop spans 16 amino acids. The CDR3 protein is CASSNERGGGTDTQYF. The CDR3 region has the DNA TGTGCCAGCAGTAACGAGCGGGGGGGCGGGACAGATACGCAGTATTTT.

About this clonotype itself: Mismatch with germline at one junction end may stem from a read error. The gene calls are TRBV24-1 and TRBJ2-6, with 10 bases matching TRBD2. Germline CDR1 and CDR2: KGHDR and SFDVKD. CDR3 length: 18 amino acids. The CDR3 DNA sequence: TGTGCCACCAGTCCGGGACTAGCGTCTCCCTCTGGGGCCAACGTCCCGACTTTC. It encodes CATSPGLASPSGANVPTF.

The chain recombines TRBV25-1 with TRBJ2-5, with D possibly TRBD1 on 6 matching bases. The assigned J gene may be wrong: the sequence end matches TRBJ2-7 better. The length of the CDR3 is 12 residues. Germline V gives CDR1 MGHDK, CDR2 SYGVNS. CDR3: CASPGTCYEQYF. CDR3 coding DNA: TGTGCCAGCCCTGGGACATGCTACGAGCAGTACTTC.

In its sample, this clonotype was seen once. The chain employs TRBV4-1 and TRBJ1-6; D uncertain. The V end lost 1 base, the J end lost 13 bases, and 17 bases lay between the germline ends. CDR1 and CDR2 from the germline V gene are MGHRA and YSYEKL. CDR3 length: 15 amino acids. The CDR3 nucleotides read TGCGCCAGCAGCCAAGTGAACACGGGCCACATGCCCCTCCACTTT. As protein: CASSQVNTGHMPLHF.

This sequence joins TRBV10-3 and TRBJ1-5; D is unclear. The CDR3 is 12 residues long. CDR1 and CDR2 (germline): ENHRY, SYGVKD. Trimming pared 3 bases from V and 7 bases from J, leaving 7 bases between. CDR3: CAISEDGQPQHF. In nucleotides, the CDR3 is TGTGCCATCAGTGAAGACGGGCAGCCCCAGCATTTT.

This clonotype was seen repeatedly, ten times or more. The chain uses TRBV4-1 and TRBJ2-5, with a tentative D call TRBD1 (5 bases). Trimming removed 0 bases from V and 5 bases from J, with 10 bases in between. In germline, CDR1 is MGHRA, CDR2 YSYEKL. CDR3 size: 14 residues. The chain's CDR3 is CASSQDTGWETQYF. The CDR3 DNA reads as TGCGCCAGCAGCCAAGATACAGGTTGGGAGACCCAGTACTTC.